The T cell receptor (beta chain) under discussion was sequenced for a study of OX40 agonist ivuxolimab in advanced cancers. Study overall: Prior anti-PD-1, anti-PD-L1 or anti-CTLA-4 therapy was allowed; around 43% had some. General study points: A proportion of nonresponders additionally exhibited low normalized T-cell clonal expansion.

As regards this clone: Its antigen is as yet unknown.

This CDR3 has 18 residues. J gave up 4 bases and V 4 bases, and 11 bases lay outside the gene matches. Germline loops: CDR1 MDHEN, CDR2 SYDVKM. Assay: immunoSEQ multiplex PCR; the TCRdb copy retains only in-frame clones and omits some. Counted here are 65,000 to 90,000 clones, roughly 82% occurring once; the ten biggest clones make up around 2.9%. V usage is TRBV28 and J usage is TRBJ2-2; TRBD2 matches at 11 bases. The TCR comes from an adult with an advanced solid tumor such as melanoma, head and neck, liver or kidney cancer. The sample consisted of CD4+ or CD8+ T cells sorted from blood, taken in a trial of the OX40 agonist ivuxolimab. The CDR3 sequence: CASSYNFLAGGVTGELFF. In DNA form, the CDR3 reads TGTGCCAGCAGTTATAACTTTCTAGCGGGGGGTGTCACCGGGGAGCTGTTTTTT. The full variable domain, in which reference TRBV28 and TRBJ2-2 provide the parts outside the CDR3, is DVKVTQSSRYLVKRTGEKVFLECVQDMDHENMFWYRQDPGLGLRLIYFSYDVKMKEKGDIPEGYSVSREKKERFSLILESASTNQTSMYLCASSYNFLAGGVTGELFFGEGSRLTVL.